The sequence of this TCR beta chain was determined in a study of CD8+CD57+ T cells in acquired aplastic anemia. The template used for profiling TCR beta VDJ and CDR3 was genomic DNA. TCRdb independently ran MiXCR on the reads; one entry per CDR3 protein. The data show about 200,000 distinct CDR3 sequences, 60% to 80% seen once. Sequencing involved patients with CD8+CD57+ cell expansion previously shown by flow cytometry. Points on this clonotype: Possible read error: a much larger clone is one base away.

The germline CDR1 and CDR2 sequences are SQVTM and ANQGSEA. The CDR3 spans 15 residues. This rearrangement joins TRBV29-1 to TRBJ2-1; TRBD2 aligns across 8 bases. The sequencing sample was made of sorted CD4+, CD8+, or CD8+CD57+ T cells (not recorded which) from PBMCs. This receptor was taken from a human donor with aplastic anemia. This CDR3 reads CASSLNGGGHNEQFF. CDR3 DNA: TGTGCCAGCAGCCTTAACGGGGGGGGCCACAATGAGCAGTTCTTC.